The 4 T cell receptor beta chains listed next were all sequenced from one sample in a study of T cells after somatic rescue of genetic block. The method was immunoSEQ multiplex PCR; TCRdb's version includes in-frame clones alone and lacks a portion of them. The sample has some 14,000 clones, less than 85% seen once. Sequences were obtained from peripheral blood mononuclear cells (PBMCs). The receptor source for this set is a man younger than 35.

The chain uses TRBV9 and TRBJ2-1, with 9 bases identical to TRBD2. This CDR3 region has 15 residues. V shed 5 bases, J shed 5 bases, and the junction held 8 bases outside the gene matches. Germline loops: CDR1 SGDLS, CDR2 YYNGEE. CDR3 sequence reads: CASSPGLAVHNEQFF. Written as DNA, the CDR3 is TGTGCCAGCAGTCCGGGACTAGCAGTTCACAATGAGCAGTTCTTC.

This clone was counted only a few times. This chain connects TRBV5-1 to TRBJ2-7; no firm D call. CDR3 size: 13 residues. V lost 3 bases to trimming and J lost 0 bases, with 7 bases between them. Germline values: CDR1 SGHRS, CDR2 YFSETQ. The chain's CDR3 is CASSWRVSYEQYF. CDR3 sequence (DNA): TGCGCCAGCAGCTGGAGAGTCTCCTACGAGCAGTACTTC.

This chain joins TRBV30 and TRBJ2-4, with a weak D call TRBD1 (5 bases). Trimming pared 0 bases from V and 0 bases from J, leaving 9 bases between. The CDR3 loop spans 15 amino acids. Per the germline V gene, CDR1 is GTSNPN and CDR2 is SVGIG (reference sequence). The CDR3 protein is CAWSVSQGAKNIQYF. DNA for the CDR3: TGTGCCTGGAGTGTCTCCCAGGGAGCCAAAAACATTCAGTACTTC.

V usage is TRBV6-1 and J usage is TRBJ2-7, with 11 bases that match TRBD2. Germline CDR1 is MNHNS and CDR2 is SASEGT. CDR3 length: 15 amino acids. Trimming took 5 bases from V and 2 from J; bases not matched to a gene: 5. The CDR3 is CASSFRLAGTYEQYF. CDR3 DNA sequence: TGTGCCAGCAGTTTTAGACTAGCGGGAACCTACGAGCAGTACTTC.